Each of the 6 T cell receptor beta chains below was sequenced from the same sample in a study of shared clonotypes between healthy human individuals. Sequenced by immunoSEQ multiplex PCR; TCRdb stores in-frame clones only, minus some. The sample contains 600,000 to 800,000 clones, over 60% of which appear only once. The sequenced material came from memory CD4+ T cells sorted from blood. The subset was: CD45RA-negative fraction. These receptors were taken from a woman in her twenties or thirties in good health.

A word on this clone: Within the sample, other DNA sequences also encode this same CDR3. The chain recombines TRBV5-1 with TRBJ1-4; 7 nucleotides line up with TRBD1. Trimming took 2 bases from V and 5 from J; bases not matched to a gene: 3. The CDR3 is made up of 14 amino acids. Germline V gene data show CDR1 as SGHRS and CDR2 as YFSETQ. Written as DNA, the CDR3 is TGCGCCAGCAGCTTTCAGGGGGGGAATGAAAAACTGTTTTTT. Protein: CASSFQGGNEKLFF.

The chain joins TRBV7-3 to TRBJ2-2; 8 bases agree with TRBD2. The ends lost 2 bases at V and 6 bases at J; junction bases unmatched: 8. Germline V lookup: CDR1 SGHTA, CDR2 FQGTGA. This CDR3 comprises 16 residues. The CDR3 DNA reads TGTGCCAGCAGCTTATCCCCGGGACTAGACTCCGGGGAGCTGTTTTTT. Translating it yields CASSLSPGLDSGELFF.

This clone has only one observation. The CDR3 DNA reads TGTGCCACCAAGGGCCAGGGCGGGGGCACTGAAGCTTTCTTT. Translating it yields CATKGQGGGTEAFF. The genes are TRBV10-3 and TRBJ1-1; the D gene is possibly TRBD1 (5 bases). There are 14 residues in the CDR3. Germline-derived CDR1 and CDR2 are ENHRY and SYGVKD. Trimming took 10 bases from V and 4 from J, leaving 19 bases between them.

This clone showed up just once. The V and J genes are TRBV28 and TRBJ2-1, with 7 bases matching TRBD2. This CDR3 has 14 amino acids. J gave up 10 bases and V 3 bases, and 9 bases lay outside the gene matches. Germline V CDR1 and CDR2: MDHEN, SYDVKM. The DNA of the CDR3 is TGTGCCAGCAGTTTTACGGGAGGCCGCCGGGAGCAGTTCTTC. Translating it yields CASSFTGGRREQFF.

The chain combines TRBV6-6 with TRBJ2-7; D uncertain. Germline CDR1 MNHNY, CDR2 SVGAGI (reference sequence). The V end was cut by 0 bases, the J end by 2 bases, with 8 bases between. The CDR3 is made up of 14 amino acids. CDR3 DNA: TGTGCCAGCAGTTACTCGGCGGAGACCTACGAGCAGTACTTC. Protein: CASSYSAETYEQYF.

The rearrangement uses TRBV28 and TRBJ1-1; no reliable D call. Trimming pared 7 bases from V and 5 bases from J, leaving 14 bases between. The CDR3 spans 13 residues. Per germline, CDR1 MDHEN and CDR2 SYDVKM. CDR3: CASIGQSWTEAFF. The CDR3 bases are TGTGCCAGCATAGGGCAGAGCTGGACTGAAGCTTTCTTT.